Shown below are 20 T cell receptor beta chains from a single sample sequenced in a study of T cell repertoires in cytomegalovirus infection (dated by TCRdb to the late 2010s). TCRdb records Illumina HiSeq 1500 as the sequencer. TCRdb reprocessing: public reads trimmed at Q25 with fastp, clones called with MiXCR, in-frame beta chains kept. Rows with one shared CDR3 protein collapse into an entry with the most common genes and DNA. This sample comprises tens of thousands of distinct CDR3 sequences, about a fifth of them detected only once. Over 85% of the sample belongs to the ten largest clones. These receptors have no identified antigens. This specimen's treatment or condition label, per the study, means: in vitro stimulation with specific CMV peptide epitopes to enrich CMV-specific T cells. The source material was CD8+ T cells from cultured PBMCs, sampled from culture after CMV antigen stimulation. The receptors derive from a human donor in good health (CMV status not recorded). Some clones in this sample may be carry-over from other donors' samples.

The chain links TRBV11-2 to TRBJ2-1; 10 nucleotides line up with TRBD2. The CDR3 has 15 residues. V shed 5 bases and J 8 bases; nucleotides not matched to a gene: 9. Germline V gene lookup returns CDR1 SGHAT and CDR2 FQNNGV. CDR3 region: CASSPPPSGGYEQFF. The CDR3 bases are TGTGCCAGCAGCCCCCCACCTAGCGGGGGTTATGAGCAGTTCTTC.

This clonotype was detected a few times. The chain is built from TRBV7-8 and TRBJ1-1, with unresolved D. From germline, CDR1 is SGHVS and CDR2 FQNEAQ. This CDR3 comprises 14 residues. Trimming took off 4 bases at V and 6 bases at J, with 15 bases between the two ends. The CDR3 DNA sequence: TGTGCCAGCAGCTCGTTCGGGTCTTCCCCTGAAGCTTTCTTT. The encoded protein is CASSSFGSSPEAFF.

The rearrangement uses TRBV28 and TRBJ2-7; D uncertain. CDR1 is MDHEN, CDR2 SYDVKM, per germline. The CDR3 is made up of 12 amino acids. Deletions cut 6 bases from V and 6 bases from J, with 12 bases between. CDR3 in DNA: TGTGCCAGCAGCCCGACGCGGTTCGAGCAGTACTTC. It codes for CASSPTRFEQYF.

The gene calls are TRBV28 and TRBJ1-1; no firm D call. The V gene's germline CDR1 is MDHEN and CDR2 SYDVKM. Trimming shortened V by 5 bases and J by 4 bases, and 14 bases separated the two germline ends. CDR3 size: 14 residues. CDR3 region: CASSPSTWGTEAFF. The CDR3, as DNA: TGTGCCAGCAGTCCCTCGACGTGGGGCACTGAAGCTTTCTTT.

This sequence joins TRBV4-3 and TRBJ2-4; 14 bases map to TRBD2. From germline, CDR1 is LGHNA and CDR2 YSLEER. With 0 bases clipped from V and 4 bases from J, the junction kept 8 bases outside the gene matches. CDR3 size: 19 residues. The CDR3 sequence is CASSQDSGLAGGRKNIQYF. The DNA of the CDR3 is TGCGCCAGCAGCCAAGATTCAGGACTAGCGGGGGGTAGAAAAAACATTCAGTACTTC.

J is TRBJ2-5 and V is TRBV6-1; 11 nucleotides agree with TRBD2. With V trimmed by 5 bases and J by 2 bases, 10 bases remained unmatched. CDR3 length: 17 residues. Germline loops: CDR1 MNHNS, CDR2 SASEGT. CDR3 DNA: TGTGCCAGCAGTCAAGGATTCAGACTAGCGGGGCAAGAGACCCAGTACTTC. Protein sequence: CASSQGFRLAGQETQYF.

This clonotype showed up just a few times. The chain couples TRBV12-3 or TRBV12-4 to TRBJ2-3, with TRBD2 identical over 9 bases. Unmatched junction bases numbered 4, after V lost 4 bases and J lost 8 bases. The CDR3 contains 13 residues. CDR3 amino acids: CASSSSGAGTQYF. CDR3 DNA: TGTGCCAGCAGTTCTAGCGGGGCTGGTACGCAGTATTTT.

CDR3 amino acids: CASSLSGGAGEQYF. The DNA for the CDR3 is TGTGCCAGCAGCCTCAGCGGGGGGGCTGGGGAGCAGTACTTC. J is TRBJ2-7 and V is TRBV7-6, with 10 bases matching TRBD2. The CDR3 sequence is 14 residues long. The V segment lost 5 bases and the J segment 7 bases; nucleotides outside the gene matches: 8. The germline CDR1 and CDR2 sequences are SGHVS and FNYEAQ.

This clonotype was seen ten or more times. The chain recombines TRBV29-1 with TRBJ2-7; D gene unclear. Germline loops: CDR1 SQVTM, CDR2 ANQGSEA. V lost 5 bases and J lost 0, with 8 bases in between. The CDR3 consists of 12 residues. In DNA form, the CDR3 reads TGCAGCGTTCAGCGAAGCTCCTACGAGCAGTACTTC. Translation: CSVQRSSYEQYF.

This clonotype was seen more than once but under ten times. The chain recombines TRBV11-2 with TRBJ2-2; weak D call: TRBD1 (6 bases). Germline loops: CDR1 SGHAT, CDR2 FQNNGV. The CDR3 extends over 16 amino acids. Trimming stripped 2 bases from V and 0 bases from J, with 10 bases between. CDR3 coding DNA: TGTGCCAGCAGCTTAACAGGGTACGCGAACACCGGGGAGCTGTTTTTT. Amino acids: CASSLTGYANTGELFF. Together with reference TRBV11-2 and TRBJ2-2, the CDR3 gives the full variable domain: EAGVAQSPRYKIIEKRQSVAFWCNPISGHATLYWYQQILGQGPKLLIQFQNNGVVDDSQLPKDRFSAERLKGVDSTLKIQPAKLEDSAVYLCASSLTGYANTGELFFGEGSRLTVL.

This clonotype was seen only a few times. The chain carries TRBV28 and TRBJ2-7; 11 nucleotides line up with TRBD2. Germline CDR1 and CDR2: MDHEN and SYDVKM. J was trimmed by 7 bases and V by 5 bases; bases with no gene match: 10. This CDR3 contains 15 residues. DNA of the CDR3: TGTGCCAGCAGTCCGACTAGCGGGATCGTAGAAGAGCAGTACTTC. It specifies CASSPTSGIVEEQYF. Full variable domain (remainder filled in from reference TRBV28 and TRBJ2-7): DVKVTQSSRYLVKRTGEKVFLECVQDMDHENMFWYRQDPGLGLRLIYFSYDVKMKEKGDIPEGYSVSREKKERFSLILESASTNQTSMYLCASSPTSGIVEEQYFGPGTRLTVT.

This clonotype was observed a few times. V is TRBV7-8 and J is TRBJ1-6; D perhaps matches TRBD1 (5 bases). This CDR3 is 14 amino acids long. Germline V gene data show CDR1 as SGHVS and CDR2 as FQNEAQ. V was trimmed by 5 bases and J by 7 bases, leaving 12 bases between them. CDR3 loop: CASSPPGGNSPLHF. CDR3 sequence (DNA): TGTGCCAGCAGCCCTCCCGGGGGGAATTCACCCCTCCACTTT.

This clonotype occurred a few times. The chain employs TRBV7-9 and TRBJ1-4; 11 bases map to TRBD1. The V gene's germline CDR1 is SEHNR and CDR2 FQNEAQ (reference sequence). This CDR3 is 15 amino acids long. V gave up 5 bases and J gave up 11 bases; unmatched junction bases: 10. CDR3 sequence: CASSGPDRGREKLFF. CDR3 nucleotides: TGTGCCAGCAGCGGCCCGGACAGGGGGCGCGAGAAACTGTTTTTT.

The rearrangement joins TRBV6-2 or TRBV6-3 to TRBJ2-5, with 7 bases matching TRBD2. CDR1 is MNHEY and CDR2 is SVGEGT in the germline V gene. Trimming removed 2 bases from V and 2 bases from J; junction bases left unmatched: 8. The CDR3 runs to 16 residues. Here the CDR3 reads CASSYAGEEEQETQYF. The CDR3 nucleotides read TGTGCCAGCAGTTACGCGGGAGAAGAGGAGCAAGAGACCCAGTACTTC.

This clonotype was counted only a few times. V usage is TRBV6-2 or TRBV6-3 and J usage is TRBJ2-2; tentatively, D is TRBD1 (7 bases). This CDR3 comprises 14 residues. With 11 bases removed from V and 5 bases from J, the gap between germline ends came to 18 bases. Germline CDR1 reads MNHEY; CDR2 reads SVGEGT. CDR3 nucleotides: TGTGCCGTCCGGCAGGGGGGCCCAACCGGGGAGCTGTTTTTT. It is translated as CAVRQGGPTGELFF.

The J gene is TRBJ1-1, the V gene TRBV6-2 or TRBV6-3, with D uncertain. Germline V gene sequence: CDR1 MNHEY, CDR2 SVGEGT. The V end lost 5 bases, the J end lost 3 bases, and 19 bases lay between the germline ends. This CDR3 has 16 amino acids. CDR3 amino acids: CASSPPRSGRDTEAFF. The CDR3 region has the DNA TGTGCCAGCAGTCCCCCTCGGAGTGGCAGAGACACTGAAGCTTTCTTT.

The chain employs TRBV12-3 or TRBV12-4 and TRBJ1-1; possible D gene TRBD1, 6 bases. The V gene lost 5 bases and the J gene lost 1 base, with 8 bases spanning the gap. The CDR3 loop spans 13 amino acids. The CDR3, as DNA: TGTGCCAGCAGTAGACAGGAGAACACTGAAGCTTTCTTT. Encoded protein: CASSRQENTEAFF.

The CDR3 spells CASSTRTSRREQFF. CDR3 bases: TGTGCCAGCAGCACCCGTACTAGCCGGCGTGAGCAGTTCTTC. The rearrangement links TRBV28 to TRBJ2-1, with a possible D match to TRBD2 (6 bases). The germline V and J ends were trimmed by 6 bases and 9 bases, with 18 bases remaining between them. This CDR3 comprises 14 residues. Germline CDR1 MDHEN, CDR2 SYDVKM.

This clonotype was counted only a few times. This chain connects TRBV28 to TRBJ1-2, with D maybe TRBD1 (5 bases). V was clipped by 6 bases and J by 2 bases, with 22 bases between them. Germline assignment: CDR1 MDHEN and CDR2 SYDVKM. The CDR3 contains 17 residues. The CDR3 sequence is CASRELYRSPPNYGYTF. The CDR3, as DNA: TGTGCCAGCAGAGAGTTGTACAGGAGCCCCCCGAACTATGGCTACACCTTC.

This clonotype was found many times. The chain carries TRBV7-9 and TRBJ2-1; D is undetermined. Germline V lookup: CDR1 SEHNR, CDR2 FQNEAQ (reference sequence). CDR3 length: 13 residues. V shed 1 base and J shed 6 bases, with 7 bases lying between them. In DNA, the CDR3 is TGTGCCAGCAGCTTAGGAGCTCCCAATGAGCAGTTCTTC. It is translated as CASSLGAPNEQFF.